Listed here are 18 T cell receptor beta chains from one sample, sequenced in a study of cytomegalovirus exposure and HLA in healthy donors. The PCR employed 60 Vbeta primers together with 13 Jbeta primers. Profiled with immunoSEQ multiplex PCR; TCRdb holds only in-frame clones, not every one. The data show 80,000 to 100,000 clones, around 68% seen once. Sequencing was carried out using PBMCs. These receptors all stem from a man aged 50 to 60 in good health and CMV-seronegative.

This clone was counted a few times. The CDR3 loop reads CASSSVLDEQYF. For the CDR3, the DNA is TGTGCCAGCTCCTCGGTGCTTGACGAGCAGTACTTC. This rearrangement joins TRBV18 to TRBJ2-7; D not certain. Germline V gene data show CDR1 as KGHSH and CDR2 as LQKENI. The CDR3 totals 12 residues. V lost 6 bases, J lost 5 bases, and 11 bases lay in between.

The chain has TRBV15 and TRBJ2-7; 10 bases map to TRBD1. After removal of 5 bases from V and 2 bases from J, the junction contained 6 bases not matched to a gene. CDR3 size: 15 residues. Germline V gives CDR1 LNHNV, CDR2 YYDKDF (reference sequence). In DNA, the CDR3 is TGTGCCACCAGCCAGCTGACAGGGGGCCCCTACGAGCAGTACTTC. This gives the protein CATSQLTGGPYEQYF. Variable domain in full (rest from reference TRBV15 and TRBJ2-7): DAMVIQNPRYQVTQFGKPVTLSCSQTLNHNVMYWYQQKSSQAPKLLFHYYDKDFNNEADTPDNFQSRRPNTSFCFLDIRSPGLGDTAMYLCATSQLTGGPYEQYFGPGTRLTVT.

V and J are TRBV9 and TRBJ2-7; TRBD1 matches 10 bases. The germline V gene encodes CDR1 SGDLS and CDR2 YYNGEE. V lost 4 bases, J lost 3 bases, and 7 bases stayed unmatched. This CDR3 comprises 15 residues. CDR3 loop: CASSLRDRGNYEQYF. The CDR3 DNA reads TGTGCCAGCAGCCTTCGGGACAGGGGAAACTACGAGCAGTACTTC.

This chain links TRBV29-1 with TRBJ2-7, with 9 bases fitting TRBD1. CDR3 length equals 13 residues. V was clipped by 8 bases and J by 5 bases; unmatched bases: 10. Germline-derived CDR1 and CDR2 are SQVTM and ANQGSEA. The CDR3 DNA follows: TGCAGCACCCGGACAGGGGAAGACAACGAGCAGTACTTC. Encoded protein: CSTRTGEDNEQYF.

V and J are TRBV5-4 and TRBJ2-1; D perhaps matches TRBD2 (5 bases). The V end lost 4 bases, the J end lost 0 bases, and 14 bases lay between the germline ends. Germline V gives CDR1 SGHNT, CDR2 YYREEE (reference sequence). The CDR3 totals 16 residues. In DNA, the CDR3 is TGTGCCAGCAGCACCGGACTGCCTAGCTCCTACAATGAGCAGTTCTTC. Protein product: CASSTGLPSSYNEQFF.

This clone was counted between two and nine times. The chain is built from TRBV28 and TRBJ1-1; 7 nucleotides line up with TRBD1. The CDR3 is 15 amino acids. Germline CDR1 and CDR2: MDHEN and SYDVKM. Trimming cost V 10 bases and J 4 bases; bases outside gene matches: 15. The CDR3 sequence is CAITTRGGVSTEAFF. CDR3 nucleotide sequence: TGTGCCATAACTACAAGAGGGGGCGTGAGCACTGAAGCTTTCTTT.

The chain employs TRBV5-8 and TRBJ1-1, with D tentatively TRBD1 (6 bases). The CDR3 length is 12 residues. Trimming stripped 4 bases from V and 8 bases from J, with 12 bases between. CDR1 and CDR2 (germline): SGHTS, YDEGEE. CDR3 sequence reads: CASSRGYAEAFF. CDR3 DNA: TGTGCCAGCAGCAGGGGGTACGCCGAAGCTTTCTTT.

This clone appeared once. The chain's CDR3 is CASSRVGGNSPLHF. Written as DNA, the CDR3 is TGTGCCAGCAGCCGAGTGGGCGGGAATTCACCCCTCCACTTT. This chain joins TRBV7-3 and TRBJ1-6; D call uncertain. This CDR3 contains 14 residues. Germline CDR1 and CDR2: SGHTA and FQGTGA. Deletions cut 5 bases from V and 7 bases from J, with 12 bases between.

This rearrangement joins TRBV9 to TRBJ2-2; tentative D call: TRBD1 (5 bases). The CDR3 loop spans 15 amino acids. Germline V gene lookup returns CDR1 SGDLS and CDR2 YYNGEE. V gave up 3 bases and J gave up 5 bases, with 14 bases separating them. The CDR3 spells CASSGGQGRTGELFF. CDR3 nucleotide sequence: TGTGCCAGCAGCGGTGGGCAGGGCCGAACCGGGGAGCTGTTTTTT.

In its sample, this clone was seen a few times. The chain carries TRBV4-2 and TRBJ1-4; weak D call: TRBD1 (5 bases). This CDR3 has 15 residues. CDR1 is LGHNA, CDR2 YNFKEQ, per germline. V lost 0 bases and J 4 bases, leaving 9 bases between the germline ends. CDR3 loop: CASSQEGRINEKLFF. The CDR3 DNA follows: TGTGCCAGCAGCCAAGAGGGGCGGATTAATGAAAAACTGTTTTTT.

The chain uses TRBV11-2 and TRBJ2-7, with 10 bases lining up with TRBD1. The CDR3 runs to 16 residues. Germline V gives CDR1 SGHAT, CDR2 FQNNGV. The trim removed 8 bases at V and 6 bases at J, leaving 16 bases unmatched. CDR3 in DNA: TGTGCCAGCGGCTCAAAAATCCCGGGACAGGGGAGCGAGCAGTACTTC. It translates to CASGSKIPGQGSEQYF.

The chain uses TRBV15 and TRBJ2-7; TRBD2 matches 7 bases. The germline gives CDR1 LNHNV, CDR2 YYDKDF (reference sequence). The CDR3 extends over 15 amino acids. Trimming took 3 bases from V and 1 from J; bases not matched to a gene: 6. The CDR3 sequence is CATSRGGGSSYEQYF. DNA for the CDR3: TGTGCCACCAGCAGGGGCGGCGGGAGTTCCTACGAGCAGTACTTC.

This clone was observed a few times. J is TRBJ2-5 and V is TRBV12-5, with 8 positions matching TRBD1. This CDR3 spans 16 amino acids. V lost 0 bases, J lost 3 bases, and 6 bases stayed unmatched. Germline CDR1 LGHNT, CDR2 FRNRAP. The CDR3 is CASGLVHRTGKETQYF. CDR3 bases: TGTGCTAGTGGTTTGGTACATAGGACAGGGAAAGAGACCCAGTACTTC. Complete variable domain (other parts from reference TRBV12-5 and TRBJ2-5): DARVTQTPRHKVTEMGQEVTMRCQPILGHNTVFWYRQTMMQGLELLAYFRNRAPLDDSGMPKDRFSAEMPDATLATLKIQPSEPRDSAVYFCASGLVHRTGKETQYFGPGTRLLVL.

The rearrangement uses TRBV21-1 and TRBJ2-7; TRBD1, the D gene given by the table, was not confirmed from the DNA. TRBV21-1 is a pseudogene locus. This CDR3 contains 17 residues. The CDR3 sequence: CASSKVFRGSPSYEQYF. Here the CDR3 DNA reads TGTGCCAGCAGCAAAGTCTTCAGGGGAAGTCCCTCCTACGAGCAGTACTTC.

This chain connects TRBV21-1 to TRBJ1-1; TRBD1 is the table's D call and was not checked against the DNA. TRBV21-1 has pseudogene status. The CDR3 sequence is 14 residues long. DNA for the CDR3: TGTGCCAGCAGCAAGCAGGGGAGGAACACTGAAGCTTTCTTT. Its protein is CASSKQGRNTEAFF.

In its sample, this clone was seen once. The chain joins TRBV2 to TRBJ2-5; D uncertain. Trimming removed 2 bases from V and 4 bases from J, with 8 bases in between. The CDR3 consists of 13 residues. Germline V lookup: CDR1 SNHLY, CDR2 FYNNEI. The CDR3: CASSELRRETQYF. The CDR3 coding sequence is TGTGCCAGCAGTGAATTGAGGCGAGAGACCCAGTACTTC.

This clone has only one observation. The rearrangement joins TRBV29-1 to TRBJ1-2, with 8 bases matching TRBD1. The J segment lost 7 bases and the V segment lost 4 bases, leaving 14 bases of the junction unmatched. From germline, CDR1 is SQVTM and CDR2 ANQGSEA. The CDR3 sequence is 15 residues long. The CDR3 DNA reads TGCAGCGTTGGGGGGGACGGACAGGGTTCTTCTGGCTACACCTTC. As protein: CSVGGDGQGSSGYTF.

V usage is TRBV6-1 and J usage is TRBJ1-2, with D possibly matching TRBD1 (6 bases). Germline loops: CDR1 MNHNS, CDR2 SASEGT. This CDR3 region has 15 residues. V lost 2 bases and J 8 bases, leaving 18 bases between the germline ends. The CDR3 DNA sequence: TGTGCCAGCAGTGAAACCCGAGGGGGGGCTAGGGGCTACACCTTC. This codes for CASSETRGGARGYTF.